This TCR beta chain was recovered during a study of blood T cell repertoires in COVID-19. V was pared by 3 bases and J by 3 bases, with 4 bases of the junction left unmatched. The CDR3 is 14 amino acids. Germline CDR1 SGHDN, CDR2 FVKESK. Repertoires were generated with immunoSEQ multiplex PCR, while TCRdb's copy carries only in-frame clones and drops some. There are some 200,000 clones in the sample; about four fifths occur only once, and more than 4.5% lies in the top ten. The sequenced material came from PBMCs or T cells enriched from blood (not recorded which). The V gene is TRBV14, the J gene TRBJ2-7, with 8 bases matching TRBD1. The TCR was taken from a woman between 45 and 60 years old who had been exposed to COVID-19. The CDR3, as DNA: TGTGCCAGCAGCCATTCAGGGGGCCTCTACGAGCAGTACTTC. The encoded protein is CASSHSGGLYEQYF.